The source of this T cell receptor beta chain is a study of cytomegalovirus exposure and HLA in healthy donors (dated by TCRdb to 2017 to 2019). Notes on the research overall: In an earlier analysis of 550 to 750 of the donors, around 300 Gb of sequence data and 95 million to 130 million unique TCR beta sequences from about 190 million T cells were reported. Roughly 310 gigabases of sequencing data and 70 million to 100 million unique TCR sequences were included in an early release covering over 600 HLA-typed donors. A later analysis re-analyzed previously published TCR beta repertoires from several hundred donors and added high-resolution HLA genotyping to study TCR occurrence patterns. HLA typing covered class I and class II loci at four-digit resolution. A later genetic analysis took genome-wide SNP genotypes for about 55% of the 666 donors and used that subset as a discovery cohort. The study used immunosequencing to profile the T cell repertoires of 670 or so subjects and linked those repertoires to cytomegalovirus serostatus. Rather than drawing on any new phenotypic data, the later analysis identified candidate immune exposures from TCR beta sequences and the way those sequences occurred across donors. An earlier analysis of 450 to 750 of the donors used high-throughput TCR beta sequencing to judge whether each TCR beta V gene segment behaved as functional or pseudogenic. All discovery cohort repertoires had been generated on a single sequencing platform. Typing coverage differed by locus: A, B, C, DRB1 and DQB1 were typed in about 620-640 donors, DQA1 in roughly 510, DPA1 in approximately 600, and DPB1 in about 450. Along with the approximately 600-subject first cohort, a separate validation cohort of around 120 different subjects was used. The study combined high-throughput TCR immunosequencing, statistical association of individual TCRs with disease status, and machine learning to predict cytomegalovirus infection status. Donor age, sex, ethnicity and CMV serostatus were compiled alongside the repertoire data. On average, 235,054 unique TCR beta nucleotide sequences were sequenced per donor among a few hundred genotyped donors of the cohort, with around 19% of those sequences being non-productive. Because of strong linkage in the cohort, 5 or 6 DR-DQ haplotypes were treated as single units for association and clustering. Among the 398 genotyped donors, around 81% belonged to the genetic ancestry cluster associated with self-reported Caucasian donors. The study aimed to test whether signatures of past pathogen exposure could be identified by cataloging public T cell receptors.

The germline V gene encodes CDR1 SGHRS and CDR2 YFSETQ. The junction shows trimming of 2 bases on V and 3 bases on J, plus 12 bases between the germline ends. Counted from cysteine to phenylalanine, this CDR3 has 16 amino acids. The kept DNA is CDR3 alone, 48 bases in frame from the first base. The library was obtained by the immunoSEQ multiplex PCR assay. The multiplex PCR relied on a mix of 60 forward primers for TCR Vbeta segments and 13 reverse primers for TCR Jbeta segments. The CDR3 region of rearranged TCR beta genes was amplified from genomic DNA with a multiplex PCR assay. The amplified TCR beta libraries were sequenced on the Illumina HiSeq System as 87-base-pair reads. For the original study's pipeline: In a later analysis, roughly 80 million unique TCR beta chains were counted across the 650 to 750 repertoires, and roughly 11 million of these chains were shared by at least two donors. Raw reads were error-corrected and collapsed into unique sequences with a nearest-neighbor algorithm that merged closely related sequences to remove PCR and sequencing errors. CDR3 sequences were aligned to IMGT reference sequences to assign V, D and J gene segments. For a sequence to be retained, at least a six-nucleotide match to both a V gene segment and a J gene segment was required. Rearrangements were called productive when the CDR3 lacked stop codons and stayed in frame with V and J; all others were non-productive. CDR3 was defined according to IMGT convention as the region running from the second conserved V-encoded cysteine to the conserved J-encoded phenylalanine. Sequences without an unambiguous match to a single V gene segment were excluded from the earlier analysis of several hundred of the donors. In an earlier analysis of 450 to 700 of the donors, V segments were called functional above 56.7% productive rearrangements and were called segregating when the between-donor standard deviation exceeded 5%. A statistical classification framework was developed to diagnose cytomegalovirus status using the catalog of TCR beta chain sequences. In a later analysis, TCR nucleotide sequences were compared against IMGT/GENE-DB human TR gene sequences so that V and J genes could be assigned. In a later analysis, CDR3 sequences and most-parsimonious VDJ recombination scenarios were assigned using the TCRdist pipeline. In a later analysis, every TCR beta chain was defined by the combination of its CDR3 amino acid sequence and its V-gene family, and reads without a unique V-gene family were dropped. In a later analysis, 550 to 650 highly shared, low-generation-probability nucleotide sequences were removed to address suspected cross-contamination and a sequencing artifact. A later analysis calculated a clonal expansion index for each public chain from normalized within-repertoire ranks of inferred template counts. A later analysis computed generation probabilities with a VDJ recombination model fitted to out-of-frame rearrangements, and checked the results against IGoR. In a later analysis, TCR-TCR, TCR-HLA and TCR-CMV co-occurrence was scored with hypergeometric tests, and a repertoire-size bias correction was applied to TCR pairs. False discovery rates were estimated in a later analysis by permuting HLA or CMV assignments 20 times. In a later analysis, co-occurring TCRs were grouped using DBSCAN, with TCRdist sequence similarity added in when clustering inside HLA-allele-positive subsets. Repertoires with fewer than 30,000 or more than 120,000 public chains, plus five repertoires with anomalous nucleotide sharing, were excluded from co-occurrence clustering. This immuneACCESS table, as held by TCRdb, lists in-frame sequences with V and J called but not all clones. Of the missing ones, under half trace to an unresolved V gene in checked studies; the others have no known cause. Clonal size and the V and J genes are those of that table, whereas D and trimming came from the DNA. Within this sample are 20,000 to 30,000 clones, with roughly 70% of them counted one time only. Roughly 4.4% of the sample belongs to the ten largest clones.

Paper-wide results and their limitations: A further reported finding was that TCR beta sequences accurately predicted the HLA-A and HLA-B alleles for most subjects in the first cohort. According to a later genetic analysis, donors in an Asian-associated ancestry cluster had fewer N-insertions in productive TCRs than the approximately 650-donor mean. When HLA alleles, especially DR and DQ, strongly co-occurred, TCR associations were difficult to assign to individual alleles. CMV serostatus was the only immune exposure information available for the cohort. Most CMV-associated TCR beta chains appeared to be HLA-restricted in a later analysis, and the HLA associations seemed to be driven largely by CMV exposure. While some public TCRs were present in many individuals, most TCR sequences turned up only very rarely across donors. Sequencing depth was assumed to be roughly uniform across donors in the presence/absence analyses, though that assumption may not hold. A later analysis reported that several top co-occurrence clusters appeared linked to parvovirus B19, influenza, CMV and Epstein-Barr virus. Specific HLA alleles were associated with 15,000 to 20,000 TCR beta sequences at a false discovery rate of 0.05 in a later analysis. The study listed over 150 TCR beta chains as associated with cytomegalovirus. In a later analysis, HLA-associated TCR beta chains showed more clonal expansion and lower generation probabilities than non-associated chains that were equally common. In an earlier analysis of more than 500 of the donors, most TCR beta V segments appeared in productive rearrangements about 87% or about 30% of the time, broadly matching IMGT annotations. A later analysis found that TCR association rates varied across HLA loci, with DRB1 alleles showing the most associated TCRs and HLA-C alleles the fewest. In this cohort, only TCR beta chains were sequenced, and detectable features were limited by the absence of alpha or paired-chain data. The classifier was reported to diagnose cytomegalovirus status with high specificity and sensitivity in both the original cohort and the validation cohort. Some 16 rarely observed V segments, including chromosome 9 orphons, were excluded from the earlier analysis of approximately 500 of the donors because counts were too low. The 87-base-pair reads could not distinguish some IMGT-functional V segments, including TRBV6-2 and TRBV6-3, so those segments were excluded. HLA typing was unavailable for some donors at each locus, so association tests used only the typed subset. A cluster of highly shared sequence variants was judged likely to be a technical artifact of the sequencing pipeline. Linkage disequilibrium might explain the correlated functional status among segregating V segments, but an unknown experimental factor could not be ruled out. A later genetic analysis associated a missense DCLRE1C variant with V-gene and J-gene trimming of TCR beta chains, and an independent cohort replicated the association. The authors suggested that the approach could potentially be generalized to other disease states and immunological phenotypes. A few of the identified cytomegalovirus-associated TCR beta chains were confirmed in vitro to be specific for cytomegalovirus antigens.

In total, roughly 670 healthy bone marrow donors made up the cohort. At the time of sampling, every cohort member was nominally healthy, though immune exposures that went unrecorded were likely present. The donor tested CMV seronegative, placing the donor among the 300 to 400 seronegative members of the cohort. A peripheral blood sample was provided by each donor, and peripheral blood mononuclear cells were used for TCR beta sequencing. The Qiagen DNeasy Blood Extraction Kit was used to extract genomic DNA from the blood cell samples. A note on this clone: Its target antigen remains unknown. No base qualities exist here, and no much larger clone lies one base off it.

This sequence originates from a woman aged 50 to 60 in good health and CMV-seronegative. The chain couples TRBV5-1 to TRBJ2-6; matching of 6 bases hints at TRBD1 as the D gene. Sequenced sample: PBMCs. Read as DNA, the sequence is TGCGCCAGCAGCTTAGATCAGGGGCTTGGGGCCAACGTCCTGACTTTC. Translated, it reads CASSLDQGLGANVLTF.